These T cell receptor beta chains were read from a single sample in a study of blood T cell repertoires in COVID-19. Some clones are missing from TCRdb's copy, which holds only in-frame ones; the method was immunoSEQ multiplex PCR. Among 150,000 to 180,000 clones listed, nearly 80% were seen once. Sequenced sample: peripheral blood. These receptor sequences come from an elderly man with acute or convalescent COVID-19. The CDR3 runs from the conserved cysteine through the conserved F or W. A D gene is named only where the DNA matches it firmly. Part of the rows lack a size; the others show once, few, many or a class for expanded clones.

abundance	v_gene	d_gene	j_gene	CDR3nt	CDR3aa
-	TRBV5-1	-	TRBJ2-5	TGCGCCAGCAGCTATGGGAGTGCCCAAGAGACCCAGTACTTC	CASSYGSAQETQYF
-	TRBV5-5	-	TRBJ2-1	TGTGCCAGCAGCTTGTCCGGGTGGCTCGGCAATGAGCAGTTCTTC	CASSLSGWLGNEQFF
once	TRBV7-2	-	TRBJ2-1	TGTGCCAGCAGCTTAGAACAGAGCCACAATGAGCAGTTCTTC	CASSLEQSHNEQFF
-	TRBV11-2	TRBD1	TRBJ1-1	TGTGCCAGCAGCTTAGCGGGACAGGTCTTTGATGAAGCTTTCTTT	CASSLAGQVFDEAFF
-	TRBV4-2	-	TRBJ1-5	TGTGCCAGCAGCCAAGACACGGGACCCCAGCATTTT	CASSQDTGPQHF
once	TRBV11-3	TRBD1	TRBJ2-2	TGTGCCAGCAGCGTGACAGGGCCCGGGGAGCTGTTTTTT	CASSVTGPGELFF
-	TRBV11-3	-	TRBJ1-1	TGTGCCAGCAGCTCTACAGGGCGGACTGAAGCTTTCTTT	CASSSTGRTEAFF
-	TRBV12-3/TRBV12-4	-	TRBJ2-3	TGTGCCAGCAGGCGGGGCACAGATACGCAGTATTTT	CASRRGTDTQYF
-	TRBV28	-	TRBJ1-5	TGTGCCAGCAGTTTTTTTGAGGGTGGGGTGCTGTATAGCAATCAGCCCCAGCATTTT	CASSFFEGGVLYSNQPQHF
-	TRBV5-1	-	TRBJ2-7	TGCGCCAGCAGCTTGGGAGGGAGTCGACGTGGGGAGCAGTACTTC	CASSLGGSRRGEQYF
-	TRBV7-8	TRBD1	TRBJ2-5	TGTGCCAGCAGCCGCCGGGGACAGGGCCACCAAGAGACCCAGTACTTC	CASSRRGQGHQETQYF
-	TRBV6-5	TRBD1	TRBJ2-1	TGTGCCAGCAGTCCCTCCGGCCCCCGGGACAGCGGATTCTTC	CASSPSGPRDSGFF
-	TRBV19	TRBD2	TRBJ2-1	TGTGCCAGTCGCCGGGGCGGGGGTAGAAATGAGCAGTTCTTC	CASRRGGGRNEQFF
once	TRBV2	-	TRBJ2-7	TGTGCCAGCAGTGACGCAGGACGGAGGGAGCAGTACTTC	CASSDAGRREQYF
-	TRBV7-2	TRBD2	TRBJ2-3	TGTGCCAGCAGCTTAGGCGGGGGGGCCGGTAACACAGATACGCAGTATTTT	CASSLGGGAGNTDTQYF
many	TRBV19	-	TRBJ2-7	TGTGCCAGTAAGGCTAGCTGGGGCTCCTACGAGCAGTACTTC	CASKASWGSYEQYF
-	TRBV3-1/TRBV3-2	-	TRBJ2-5	TGTGCCAGCAGCCAAGATCGGGGGACTCAAGAGACCCAGTACTTC	CASSQDRGTQETQYF
-	TRBV18	TRBD2	TRBJ2-2	TGTGCCAGCTCACCGCAAAGACTAGCGGGGCCGAACACCGGGGAGCTGTTTTTT	CASSPQRLAGPNTGELFF
-	TRBV5-4	-	TRBJ1-5	TGTGCCAGCAGCTTGGACAGTAGCAATCAGCCCCAGCATTTT	CASSLDSSNQPQHF
-	TRBV5-4	TRBD1	TRBJ2-2	TGTGCCAGCAGCTTGTCAGGGGGCTTACACCGGGAGCTGTTTTTT	CASSLSGGLHRELFF
-	TRBV4-1	-	TRBJ1-2	TGCGCCAGCAGCCCCGAGGGACAAGTCTCCTATGGCTACACCTTC	CASSPEGQVSYGYTF
-	TRBV7-9	TRBD2	TRBJ2-3	TGTGCCAGCAGCCCTCGGGGGAGGGGTGAAGATACGCAGTATTTT	CASSPRGRGEDTQYF
-	TRBV6-6	-	TRBJ1-5	TGTGCCAGCAGCGACCATGGGCCCCAGCCCCAGCATTTT	CASSDHGPQPQHF
-	TRBV9	TRBD2	TRBJ2-7	TGTGCCAGCAGCGTAGGGCGGGGGGCCTACGAGCAGTACTTC	CASSVGRGAYEQYF
-	TRBV5-1	-	TRBJ1-1	TGCGCCAGCAGCTTGGCGGGCAGGGGCGTCACTGAAGCTTTCTTT	CASSLAGRGVTEAFF
-	TRBV6-5	-	TRBJ2-6	TGTGCCAGCAGCCGGAGCGCTGGGGCCAACGTCCTGACTTTC	CASSRSAGANVLTF
-	TRBV5-5	-	TRBJ1-6	TGTGCCAGCAGCCTCGTTGGAGGGGCGTATTCACCCCTCCACTTT	CASSLVGGAYSPLHF
-	TRBV5-4	TRBD2	TRBJ2-3	TGTGCCAGCAGCTTCGGACTAGCGGGGGGGACAGATACGCAGTATTTT	CASSFGLAGGTDTQYF
few	TRBV5-1	-	TRBJ1-2	TGCGCCAGCAGCCGGGGAGGGCCGGGCGCGGTAGGCTACACCTTC	CASSRGGPGAVGYTF
once	TRBV6-2/TRBV6-3	-	TRBJ1-5	TGTGCCAGCAGTTACGCGTGGCAGCCCCAGCATTTT	CASSYAWQPQHF
-	TRBV5-1	-	TRBJ1-1	TGCGCCAGCAGCTCGGGACAGAACACTGAAGCTTTCTTT	CASSSGQNTEAFF
-	TRBV7-9	TRBD1	TRBJ2-3	TGTGCCAGCAGCCGGGACAGGGTTGGAGATACGCAGTATTTT	CASSRDRVGDTQYF
-	TRBV10-2	-	TRBJ2-2	TGCGCCAGCAGTGAGCAGGGCATGAACACCGGGGAGCTGTTTTTT	CASSEQGMNTGELFF
-	TRBV6-5	TRBD1	TRBJ2-7	TGTGCCAGCCGACAGGGGCCCTACGAGCAGTACTTC	CASRQGPYEQYF
once	TRBV20-1	-	TRBJ1-2	TGCAGTCCTGGTCAGGGTTGGGACACCTTC	CSPGQGWDTF
-	TRBV5-4	TRBD1	TRBJ2-1	TGTGCCAGCAGCCGACCCGGGACAGGGATGTACAATGAGCAGTTCTTC	CASSRPGTGMYNEQFF
once	TRBV19	-	TRBJ1-5	TGTGCCAGTAGTATAGGCGGATGGCAGATCAATCAGCCCCAGCATTTT	CASSIGGWQINQPQHF
-	TRBV6-1	-	TRBJ2-2	TGTGCCAGCAGTGAAGCTTGGCGGATGAACACCGGGGAGCTGTTTTTT	CASSEAWRMNTGELFF
-	TRBV6-2/TRBV6-3	TRBD1	TRBJ1-1	TGTGCCAGCAGTTACGGGACAGGGCTGGCTGAAGCTTTCTTT	CASSYGTGLAEAFF
-	TRBV27	-	TRBJ2-5	TGTGCCAGCAGCCTGTGGATCGGGGGAGAGACCCAGTACTTC	CASSLWIGGETQYF
-	TRBV5-3	-	TRBJ1-1	TGTGCCAGAAGCCCATACCCTCCGACAGACATGGGCACTGAAGCTTTCTTT	CARSPYPPTDMGTEAFF
-	TRBV9	TRBD2	TRBJ2-1	TGTGCCAGCAGCGTAGGTCTAGCGGGGGCCTACAATGAGCAGTTCTTC	CASSVGLAGAYNEQFF
-	TRBV6-1	-	TRBJ2-1	TGTGCCAGCAGTGAATACTGGAAAATAGGCGGGAATGAGCAGTTCTTC	CASSEYWKIGGNEQFF
-	TRBV3-1/TRBV3-2	-	TRBJ2-2	TGTGCCAGCAGCCAAGATTCGGCAGGATACGGGGAGCTGTTTTTT	CASSQDSAGYGELFF
-	TRBV9	-	TRBJ1-1	TGTGCCAGCAGCTCACTAATGAACACTGAAGCTTTCTTT	CASSSLMNTEAFF
-	TRBV4-1	-	TRBJ2-7	TGCGCCAGCAGCCAGTTCGGCGGGGCTCGTTCCTACGAGCAGTACTTC	CASSQFGGARSYEQYF